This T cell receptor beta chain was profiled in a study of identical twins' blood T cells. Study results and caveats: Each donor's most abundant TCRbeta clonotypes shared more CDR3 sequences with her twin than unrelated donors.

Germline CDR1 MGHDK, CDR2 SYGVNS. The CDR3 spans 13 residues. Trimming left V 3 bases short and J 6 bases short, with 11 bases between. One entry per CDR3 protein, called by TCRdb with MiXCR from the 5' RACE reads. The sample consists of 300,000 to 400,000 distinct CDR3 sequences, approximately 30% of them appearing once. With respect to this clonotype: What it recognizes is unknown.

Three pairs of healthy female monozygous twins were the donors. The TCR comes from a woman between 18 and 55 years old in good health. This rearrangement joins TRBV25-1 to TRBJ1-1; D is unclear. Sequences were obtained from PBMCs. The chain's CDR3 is CASSESVYSEAFF. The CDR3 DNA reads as TGTGCCAGCAGTGAGTCGGTTTATTCTGAAGCTTTCTTT.